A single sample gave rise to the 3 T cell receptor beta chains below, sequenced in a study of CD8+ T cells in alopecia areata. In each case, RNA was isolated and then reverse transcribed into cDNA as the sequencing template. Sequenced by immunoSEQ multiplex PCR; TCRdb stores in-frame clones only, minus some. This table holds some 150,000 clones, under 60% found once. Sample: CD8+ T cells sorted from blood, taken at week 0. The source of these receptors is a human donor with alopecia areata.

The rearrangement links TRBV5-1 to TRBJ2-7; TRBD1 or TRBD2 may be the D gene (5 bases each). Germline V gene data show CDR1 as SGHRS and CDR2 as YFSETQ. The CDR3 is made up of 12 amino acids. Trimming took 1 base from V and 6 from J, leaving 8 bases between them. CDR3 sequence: CASSLRGREQYF. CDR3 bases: TGCGCCAGCAGCTTGCGGGGCCGCGAGCAGTACTTC.

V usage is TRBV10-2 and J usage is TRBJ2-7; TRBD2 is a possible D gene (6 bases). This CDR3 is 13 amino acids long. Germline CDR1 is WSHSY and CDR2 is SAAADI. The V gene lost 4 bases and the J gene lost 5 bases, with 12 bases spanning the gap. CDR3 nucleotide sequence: TGCGCCAGCAGTGTGGGGCTAGCGAACGAGCAGTACTTC. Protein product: CASSVGLANEQYF.

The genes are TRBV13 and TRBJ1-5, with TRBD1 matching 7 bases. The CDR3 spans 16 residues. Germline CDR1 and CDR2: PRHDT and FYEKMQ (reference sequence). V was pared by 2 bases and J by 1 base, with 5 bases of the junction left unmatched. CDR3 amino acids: CASSLRRQGSNQPQHF. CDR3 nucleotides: TGTGCCAGCAGCTTAAGGAGACAGGGAAGCAATCAGCCCCAGCATTTT.